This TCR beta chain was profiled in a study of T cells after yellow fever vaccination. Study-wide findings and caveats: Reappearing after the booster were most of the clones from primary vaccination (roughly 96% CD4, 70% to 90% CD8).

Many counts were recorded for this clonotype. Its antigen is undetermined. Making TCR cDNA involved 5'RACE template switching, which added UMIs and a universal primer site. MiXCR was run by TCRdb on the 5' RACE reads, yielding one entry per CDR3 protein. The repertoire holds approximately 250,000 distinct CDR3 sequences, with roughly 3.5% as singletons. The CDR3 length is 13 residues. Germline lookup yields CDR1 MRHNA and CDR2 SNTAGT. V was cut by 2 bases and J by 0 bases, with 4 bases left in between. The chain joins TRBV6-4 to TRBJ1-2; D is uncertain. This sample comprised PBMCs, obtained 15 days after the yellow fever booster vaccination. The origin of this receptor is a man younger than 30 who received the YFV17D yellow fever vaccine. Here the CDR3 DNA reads TGTGCCAGCAGTGACAAGGCTAACTATGGCTACACCTTC. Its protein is CASSDKANYGYTF.